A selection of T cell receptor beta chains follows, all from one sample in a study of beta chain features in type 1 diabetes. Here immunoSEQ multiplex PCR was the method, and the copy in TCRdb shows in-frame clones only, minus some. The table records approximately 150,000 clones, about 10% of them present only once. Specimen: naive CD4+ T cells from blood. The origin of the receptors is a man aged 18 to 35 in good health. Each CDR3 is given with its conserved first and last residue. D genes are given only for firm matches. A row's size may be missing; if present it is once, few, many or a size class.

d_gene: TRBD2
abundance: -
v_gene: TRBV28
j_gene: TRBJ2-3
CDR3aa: CASPQTSGAVTDTQYF
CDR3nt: TGTGCCAGCCCTCAGACTAGCGGGGCGGTCACAGATACGCAGTATTTT

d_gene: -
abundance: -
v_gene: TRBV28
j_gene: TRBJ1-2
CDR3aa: CASSSTGLGYGYTF
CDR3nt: TGTGCCAGCAGTTCCACAGGCCTGGGCTATGGCTACACCTTC

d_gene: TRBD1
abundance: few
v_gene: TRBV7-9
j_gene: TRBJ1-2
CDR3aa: CASSFPDRVRYTF
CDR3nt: TGTGCCAGCAGCTTTCCGGACAGGGTACGCTACACCTTC

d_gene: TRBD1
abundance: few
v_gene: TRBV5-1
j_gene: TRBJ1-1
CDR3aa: CASSPGQGLNTEAFF
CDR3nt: TGCGCCAGCAGCCCGGGACAGGGCCTGAACACTGAAGCTTTCTTT

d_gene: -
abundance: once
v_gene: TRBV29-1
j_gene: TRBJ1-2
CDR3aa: CSVEKVRGSGYTF
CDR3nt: TGCAGCGTTGAAAAGGTTCGCGGTAGTGGCTACACCTTC

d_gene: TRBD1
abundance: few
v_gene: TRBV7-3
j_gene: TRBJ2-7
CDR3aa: CASSLMDRVGAEQYF
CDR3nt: TGTGCCAGCAGCTTAATGGACAGGGTCGGGGCCGAGCAGTACTTC

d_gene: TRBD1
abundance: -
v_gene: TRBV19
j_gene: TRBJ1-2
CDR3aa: CASSFLGQQPYGYTF
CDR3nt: TGTGCCAGTAGCTTTTTGGGACAGCAACCCTATGGCTACACCTTC

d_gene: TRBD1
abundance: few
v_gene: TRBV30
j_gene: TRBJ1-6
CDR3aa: CAWSRTGGVPALHF
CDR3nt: TGTGCCTGGAGTAGGACAGGAGGCGTTCCGGCCCTCCACTTT

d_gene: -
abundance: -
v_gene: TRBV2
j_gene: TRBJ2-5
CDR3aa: CASTSPRGGGETQYF
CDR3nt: TGTGCCAGCACCAGCCCCAGGGGAGGGGGAGAGACCCAGTACTTC

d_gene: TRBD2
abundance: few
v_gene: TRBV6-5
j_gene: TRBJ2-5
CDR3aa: CASSYYSGGARGTQYF
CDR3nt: TGTGCCAGCAGTTACTACAGCGGGGGGGCCAGGGGGACCCAGTACTTC

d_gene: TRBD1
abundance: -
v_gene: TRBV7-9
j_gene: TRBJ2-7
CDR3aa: CASSTQDRGASSYEQYF
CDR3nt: TGTGCCAGCAGCACCCAGGACAGGGGCGCTTCCTCCTACGAGCAGTACTTC

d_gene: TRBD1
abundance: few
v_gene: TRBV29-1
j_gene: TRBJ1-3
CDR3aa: CSVEDHPGGVGNTIYF
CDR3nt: TGCAGCGTTGAAGATCACCCAGGGGGCGTGGGAAACACCATATATTTT

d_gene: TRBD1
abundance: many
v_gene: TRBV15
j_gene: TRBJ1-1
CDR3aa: CATSRDAGQYQAFF
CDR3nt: TGTGCCACCAGCAGAGATGCGGGACAGTATCAAGCTTTCTTT

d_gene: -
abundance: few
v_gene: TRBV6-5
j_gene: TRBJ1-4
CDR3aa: CASSRQPNEKLFF
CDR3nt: TGTGCCAGCAGCAGACAACCTAATGAAAAACTGTTTTTT

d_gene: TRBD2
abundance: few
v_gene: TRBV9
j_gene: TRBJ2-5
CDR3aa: CASSLGTSGGLTQYF
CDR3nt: TGTGCCAGCAGCCTGGGGACTAGCGGGGGGTTGACCCAGTACTTC

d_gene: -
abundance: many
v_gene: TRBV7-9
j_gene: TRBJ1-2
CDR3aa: CASSLGRVAYGYTF
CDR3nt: TGTGCCAGCAGCTTAGGCAGGGTCGCCTATGGCTACACCTTC

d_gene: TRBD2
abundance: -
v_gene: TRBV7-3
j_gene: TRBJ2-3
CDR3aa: CASSLRAGGPTDTQYF
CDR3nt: TGTGCCAGCAGCTTAAGAGCGGGGGGGCCCACAGATACGCAGTATTTT

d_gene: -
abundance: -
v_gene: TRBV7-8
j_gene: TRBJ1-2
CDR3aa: CASSLARSREGYGYTF
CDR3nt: TGTGCCAGCAGCTTAGCGCGGTCCCGGGAGGGCTATGGCTACACCTTC

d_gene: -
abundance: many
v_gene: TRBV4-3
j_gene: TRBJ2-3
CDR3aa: CASSQDPGTDTQYF
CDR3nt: TGCGCCAGCAGCCAAGATCCCGGGACTGATACGCAGTATTTT

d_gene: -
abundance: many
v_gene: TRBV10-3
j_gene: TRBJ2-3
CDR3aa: CAISESGLAADTQYF
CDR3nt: TGTGCCATCAGTGAGAGTGGGCTAGCAGCAGATACGCAGTATTTT

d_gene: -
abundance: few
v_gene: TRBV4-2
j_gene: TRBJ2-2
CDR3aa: CASSQELTGANTGELFF
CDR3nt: TGTGCCAGCAGCCAAGAATTGACAGGCGCGAACACCGGGGAGCTGTTTTTT

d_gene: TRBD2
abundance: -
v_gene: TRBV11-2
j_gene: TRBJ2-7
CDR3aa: CASRSGGWEGEQYF
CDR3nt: TGTGCCAGCAGGAGCGGGGGATGGGAGGGCGAGCAGTACTTC

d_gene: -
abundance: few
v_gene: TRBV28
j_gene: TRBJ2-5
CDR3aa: CASSTPSRYQETQYF
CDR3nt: TGTGCCAGCAGTACCCCCTCTCGGTACCAAGAGACCCAGTACTTC

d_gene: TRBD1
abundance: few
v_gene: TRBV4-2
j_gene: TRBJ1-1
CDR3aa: CASSQGSGGPTEAFF
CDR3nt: TGTGCCAGCAGCCAAGGGTCAGGGGGCCCCACTGAAGCTTTCTTT

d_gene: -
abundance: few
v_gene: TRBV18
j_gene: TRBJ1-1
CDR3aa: CASSPDTQNTEAFF
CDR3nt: TGTGCCAGCTCACCTGACACCCAGAACACTGAAGCTTTCTTT

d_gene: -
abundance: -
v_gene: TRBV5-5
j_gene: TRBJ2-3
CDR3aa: CASGDEAAWRDTQYF
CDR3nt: TGTGCCAGCGGAGACGAGGCAGCCTGGAGAGATACGCAGTATTTT

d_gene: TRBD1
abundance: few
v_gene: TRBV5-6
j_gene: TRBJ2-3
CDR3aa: CASSPGTGSATDTQYF
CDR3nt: TGTGCCAGCAGCCCCGGGACAGGGTCAGCCACAGATACGCAGTATTTT

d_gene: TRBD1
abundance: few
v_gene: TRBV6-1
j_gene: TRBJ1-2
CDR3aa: CASSEAVTGGDGYTF
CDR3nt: TGTGCCAGCAGTGAAGCGGTAACAGGGGGCGATGGCTACACCTTC

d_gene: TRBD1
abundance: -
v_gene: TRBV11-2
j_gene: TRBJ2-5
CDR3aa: CASSLVPRDRPRETQYF
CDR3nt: TGTGCCAGCAGCTTAGTACCGAGGGACAGGCCTAGGGAGACCCAGTACTTC